The following is a TCR beta chain sequence with its context. This sample stems from a study of blood T cell repertoires in COVID-19. Study information: Samples of COVID-19 (acute and convalescent) were obtained from the United States, Italy and Spain. T cells, B-cell-depleted T cells, or PBMCs provided the cDNA or gDNA that served as material.

Methods used by the authors: Using reference gene primer amplification, nucleated cell counts were estimated. Sequencing used immunoSEQ multiplex PCR; TCRdb keeps in-frame clones, though not all of them. V and J calls and clone size come straight from that table; D and trimming were deduced from the DNA. The table shows about 97,000 clones, with more than 90% occurring only once. V shed 6 bases and J shed 5 bases, with 13 bases lying between them. The CDR3 is made up of 13 amino acids. Per the germline V gene, CDR1 is SNHLY and CDR2 is FYNNEI. This clonotype was sampled from a young man with acute or convalescent COVID-19. The J gene is TRBJ1-2, the V gene TRBV2, with TRBD1 as a possible D gene (5 bases). The sample comprised peripheral blood. The CDR3 DNA reads as TGTGCCAGCAGCTTACAGGAACTTTATGGCTACACCTTC. The encoded protein is CASSLQELYGYTF.